A selection of T cell receptor beta chains follows, all from one sample in a study of blood T cells in healthy people across ages. TCRdb reprocessed the 5' RACE reads with MiXCR, giving one entry per CDR3 protein. The profile shows 540,000 or so distinct CDR3 sequences, 27% of them singletons. The sequencing sample was made of blood. The receptors stem from an older woman in good health. Both conserved end residues are part of each CDR3.

v_call: TRBV5-5; j_call: TRBJ1-2; cdr3_aa: CASSLADGGNYGYTF
v_call: TRBV7-2; j_call: TRBJ1-1; cdr3_aa: CASSFLRGDTEAFF
v_call: TRBV2; j_call: TRBJ1-4; cdr3_aa: CASRQGDEKLFF
v_call: TRBV7-8; j_call: TRBJ1-4; cdr3_aa: CASRPRGTGANEKLFF
v_call: TRBV10-3; j_call: TRBJ2-1; cdr3_aa: CASQGTNNEQFF
v_call: TRBV10-3; j_call: TRBJ2-7; cdr3_aa: CAISEPGGQLYEQYF
v_call: TRBV7-8; j_call: TRBJ1-6; cdr3_aa: CASSSRDRGPYNSPLHF
v_call: TRBV7-3; j_call: TRBJ2-1; cdr3_aa: CASSLTSERGAKEQFF
v_call: TRBV6-4; j_call: TRBJ1-2; cdr3_aa: CASSVESGTGVGGYTF
v_call: TRBV4-3; j_call: TRBJ2-6; cdr3_aa: CASSQVLLISGANVLTF
v_call: TRBV29-1; j_call: TRBJ1-2; cdr3_aa: CSVEDWSVITF
v_call: TRBV9; j_call: TRBJ1-1; cdr3_aa: CASSVVQWGAEAFF
v_call: TRBV5-6; j_call: TRBJ2-5; cdr3_aa: CASSANEETQYF
v_call: TRBV11-2; j_call: TRBJ2-5; cdr3_aa: CASSYVAGGWGETQYF